This T cell receptor (beta chain) appears in the sequencing data of a study of blood T cell repertoires in COVID-19. Turning to the study itself: T cells, B-cell-depleted T cells, or PBMCs provided the cDNA or gDNA that served as material.

The CDR3 length is 11 residues. V gave up 7 bases and J gave up 11 bases, with 14 bases separating them. There are a few counts of this clone. Measured with immunoSEQ multiplex PCR; TCRdb has only the in-frame clones, and not every one. The table lists 140,000 to 150,000 clones, approximately 80% of them singletons. What was sequenced was peripheral blood. The rearrangement uses TRBV12-3 or TRBV12-4 and TRBJ1-1; a possible D gene is TRBD1 (6 bases). The receptor was isolated from a man aged 60 to 75 with active or convalescent COVID-19. CDR3 bases: TGTGCCAGCACCTTAGGGGGGGCGGCTTTCTTT. It yields the protein CASTLGGAAFF.